This T cell receptor beta chain was recorded in a study of blood T cells in healthy people across ages. In the study overall: The capture of about one barcoded beta molecule per two T cells was achieved by template switching.

Points from the study as a whole: Researchers judged that diversity estimates from one million T cells fell short of true values.

The CDR3 sequence is 14 residues long. Germline loops: CDR1 LGHDT, CDR2 YNNKEL (reference sequence). V dropped 4 bases and J dropped 5 bases, with 14 bases sitting between them. A few counts support this clonotype. No antigen is known for it. The authors ran a second PCR of about 7 to 11 cycles using a sample-barcoded 5' primer and a J-beta primer mix. Each cDNA molecule was tagged by a template-switch adaptor that had 12 random nucleotides. In TCRdb, the 5' RACE reads were re-called with MiXCR into one record per CDR3 protein. The data show about 1.5 million distinct CDR3 sequences, under 55% seen once.

This sequence joins TRBV3-1 and TRBJ1-2; perhaps TRBD1 as D (5 bases). Input material: blood. The clonotype comes from a woman in her late teens or twenties in good health. CDR3 region: CASSRDGGRYGYTF. The CDR3 coding sequence is TGTGCCAGCAGCCGGGACGGGGGACGATATGGCTACACCTTC.